One sample yielded the 17 T cell receptor beta chains listed below, sequenced in a study of blood T cell repertoires in COVID-19. Assay used: immunoSEQ multiplex PCR; TCRdb lists only in-frame clones, some missing. This sample has approximately 190,000 clones, with 82% found just once. Sequenced input: peripheral blood. Receptors originate from a woman aged 55-69 years with COVID-19, enrolled during active disease.

The chain has TRBV5-4 and TRBJ2-3, with D unresolved. V was shortened by 4 bases and J by 2 bases, with 8 bases between the two germline ends. The V gene's germline CDR1 is SGHNT and CDR2 YYREEE (reference sequence). CDR3 size: 13 residues. This CDR3 reads CASSLTFTDTQYF. The CDR3 DNA follows: TGTGCCAGCAGCCTAACCTTCACAGATACGCAGTATTTT.

V and J are TRBV5-6 and TRBJ1-2; 9 bases are a match to TRBD1. J was trimmed by 10 bases and V by 3 bases; bases with no gene match: 13. Germline assignment: CDR1 SGHDT and CDR2 YYEEEE. The CDR3 extends over 15 amino acids. CDR3 sequence reads: CASSSQGAEGLTYTF. Written as DNA, the CDR3 is TGTGCCAGCAGCTCACAGGGGGCTGAGGGGCTTACCTACACCTTC.

The rearrangement joins TRBV19 to TRBJ1-1, with D maybe TRBD1 (6 bases). V was cut by 4 bases and J by 0 bases, with 12 bases left in between. Germline V gives CDR1 LNHDA, CDR2 SQIVND (reference sequence). The CDR3 covers 15 residues. CDR3 loop: CASSNAGAMNTEAFF. The CDR3 bases are TGTGCCAGTAGTAACGCAGGGGCCATGAACACTGAAGCTTTCTTT.

DNA of the CDR3: TGTGCCAGCAGCTCCGAGGGGACTAGCGGGAAAAGCTCCTACGAGCAGTACTTC. This translates into CASSSEGTSGKSSYEQYF. The rearrangement links TRBV7-9 to TRBJ2-7, with 13 nucleotides matching TRBD2. V was clipped by 4 bases and J by 0 bases; unmatched bases: 9. Germline CDR1 and CDR2: SEHNR and FQNEAQ (reference sequence). The CDR3 has 18 amino acids. Full variable domain (outside the CDR3, taken from reference TRBV7-9 and TRBJ2-7): DTGVSQNPRHKITKRGQNVTFRCDPISEHNRLYWYRQTLGQGPEFLTYFQNEAQLEKSRLLSDRFSAERPKGSFSTLEIQRTEQGDSAMYLCASSSEGTSGKSSYEQYFGPGTRLTVT.

This sequence joins TRBV5-6 and TRBJ2-6; no clear D. The V and J ends lost 1 base and 0 bases respectively, with 5 bases between them. Per the germline V gene, CDR1 is SGHDT and CDR2 is YYEEEE. This CDR3 is 15 amino acids long. The CDR3: CASSLPGSGANVLTF. CDR3 nucleotides: TGTGCCAGCAGCTTGCCCGGCTCTGGGGCCAACGTCCTGACTTTC.

The rearrangement joins TRBV30 to TRBJ1-2, with TRBD1 as a possible D gene (5 bases). V was cut by 3 bases and J by 4 bases, with 12 bases left in between. The CDR3 is 13 amino acids. Germline V gives CDR1 GTSNPN, CDR2 SVGIG (reference sequence). The CDR3 DNA follows: TGTGCCTGGAGGACGGGGGGGGTCTATGGCTACACCTTC. This translates into CAWRTGGVYGYTF.

The chain uses TRBV7-2 and TRBJ2-2; the match to TRBD2 covers 16 bases. The J segment lost 5 bases and the V segment lost 5 bases, leaving 11 bases of the junction unmatched. Germline CDR1 SGHTA, CDR2 FQGNSA. The CDR3 contains 19 residues. CDR3 bases: TGTGCCAGCAGCCACCCGGGGACTAGCGGGAGGGGGATGACCGGGGAGCTGTTTTTT. The encoded protein is CASSHPGTSGRGMTGELFF.

The chain's CDR3 is CASSLGANYGYTF. Written as DNA, the CDR3 is TGCGCCAGCAGCTTGGGAGCTAACTATGGCTACACCTTC. The chain carries TRBV5-1 and TRBJ1-2, with unresolved D. This CDR3 spans 13 amino acids. Trimming removed 0 bases at V and 0 bases at J, with 3 bases between. Germline loops: CDR1 SGHRS, CDR2 YFSETQ.

The chain uses TRBV7-2 and TRBJ2-7; weak D call: TRBD2 (5 bases). Germline CDR1 SGHTA, CDR2 FQGNSA. CDR3 size: 13 residues. V dropped 3 bases and J dropped 5 bases, with 11 bases sitting between them. The CDR3 bases are TGTGCCAGCAGCTTGGGGAGAATGAACGAGCAGTACTTC. It specifies CASSLGRMNEQYF.

This chain connects TRBV18 to TRBJ1-2; 7 positions match TRBD1. There are 14 residues in the CDR3. Germline V lookup: CDR1 KGHSH, CDR2 LQKENI. Trimming took 3 bases from V and 3 from J; bases not matched to a gene: 4. The CDR3 loop reads CASSPVGTDYGYTF. CDR3 bases: TGTGCCAGCTCACCCGTTGGGACAGACTATGGCTACACCTTC.

The chain links TRBV4-3 to TRBJ2-1; 13 bases are shared with TRBD2. J gave up 5 bases and V 5 bases, and 9 bases lay outside the gene matches. CDR1 LGHNA and CDR2 YSLEER come from the germline V gene. The CDR3 has 17 amino acids. CDR3 nucleotide sequence: TGCGCCAGCAGCGGTGGACTAGCGGGAGTTTACCACAATGAGCAGTTCTTC. Translated, it gives CASSGGLAGVYHNEQFF.

The chain links TRBV27 to TRBJ1-2; no clear D gene. Germline V gene data show CDR1 as MNHEY and CDR2 as SMNVEV (reference sequence). V lost 4 bases to trimming and J lost 3 bases, with 9 bases between them. CDR3 length: 13 residues. CDR3 residues: CASSSTGDYGYTF. The CDR3 DNA sequence: TGTGCCAGCAGTTCAACCGGGGACTATGGCTACACCTTC.

The rearrangement uses TRBV19 and TRBJ1-1; D unresolved. The germline CDR1 and CDR2 sequences are LNHDA and SQIVND (reference sequence). V lost 1 base, J lost 7 bases, and 16 bases lay in between. The CDR3 has 15 residues. CDR3 sequence (DNA): TGTGCCAGTAGTATAGGCGCGGGAAGGGTGGATGAAGCTTTCTTT. This translates into CASSIGAGRVDEAFF. The whole variable domain, filled in from reference TRBV19 and TRBJ1-1, reads DGGITQSPKYLFRKEGQNVTLSCEQNLNHDAMYWYRQDPGQGLRLIYYSQIVNDFQKGDIAEGYSVSREKKESFPLTVTSAQKNPTAFYLCASSIGAGRVDEAFFGQGTRLTVV.

This clone was detected many times. V gene TRBV28 combines with J gene TRBJ1-2, with unresolved D. Germline CDR1 MDHEN, CDR2 SYDVKM. V was pared by 3 bases and J by 7 bases, with 12 bases between. The length of the CDR3 is 13 residues. CDR3 region: CASSLVPLGGYTF. As DNA, the CDR3 is TGTGCCAGCAGTTTGGTTCCACTCGGTGGCTACACCTTC.

V usage is TRBV5-1 and J usage is TRBJ2-7; 7 positions agree with TRBD2. Trimming at V came to 4 bases and at J to 3 bases, leaving 7 bases not matched to a gene. Germline V CDR1 and CDR2: SGHRS, YFSETQ. This CDR3 comprises 14 residues. Here the CDR3 DNA reads TGCGCCAGCAGCCCCGGGACTACCAGCTACGAGCAGTACTTC. It translates to CASSPGTTSYEQYF.

This rearrangement joins TRBV5-1 to TRBJ1-2; TRBD1 agrees at 10 bases. The germline CDR1 and CDR2 sequences are SGHRS and YFSETQ. The CDR3 has 15 residues. With V trimmed by 1 base and J by 8 bases, 8 bases remained unmatched. The CDR3 DNA reads as TGCGCCAGCAGCTTGTTCGGGACAGGGGATGAAGGCTACACCTTC. Amino acids: CASSLFGTGDEGYTF.

V usage is TRBV6-2 or TRBV6-3 and J usage is TRBJ1-1, with 10 nucleotides matching TRBD1. The CDR3 is made up of 14 amino acids. Germline assignment: CDR1 MNHEY and CDR2 SVGEGT. J lost 9 bases, V lost 2 bases, and 6 bases had no gene match. The CDR3 coding sequence is TGTGCCAGCAGTTACGGGGACAGGGGCTTCCAAGCTTTCTTT. Translation: CASSYGDRGFQAFF.